These 2 T cell receptor beta chains originate from one sample sequenced in a study of blood T cell repertoires in COVID-19. TCRdb's table, derived via immunoSEQ multiplex PCR, lists solely in-frame clones and lacks some. This table holds more than 200,000 clones, 88% found once. Sequencing was carried out using peripheral blood. These receptors all come from a woman in her sixties or seventies with acute or convalescent COVID-19.

The V call is TRBV9, the J call TRBJ2-2, with a weak D call TRBD2 (6 bases). Between the trimmed V and J ends, which lost 2 bases and 8 bases, there was a span of 10 bases. This CDR3 spans 13 amino acids. Per germline, CDR1 SGDLS and CDR2 YYNGEE. The CDR3 loop is CASSVEGTGELFF. The CDR3 coding sequence is TGTGCCAGCAGCGTCGAGGGGACTGGGGAGCTGTTTTTT.

The CDR3 DNA sequence: TGTGCCAGTAGTTTTGGACAGATGAACACTGAAGCTTTCTTT. Its protein is CASSFGQMNTEAFF. The chain uses TRBV19 and TRBJ1-1, with a weak D call TRBD1 (6 bases). With 5 bases removed from V and 0 bases from J, the gap between germline ends came to 10 bases. CDR1 and CDR2 (germline): LNHDA, SQIVND (reference sequence). This CDR3 spans 14 amino acids.